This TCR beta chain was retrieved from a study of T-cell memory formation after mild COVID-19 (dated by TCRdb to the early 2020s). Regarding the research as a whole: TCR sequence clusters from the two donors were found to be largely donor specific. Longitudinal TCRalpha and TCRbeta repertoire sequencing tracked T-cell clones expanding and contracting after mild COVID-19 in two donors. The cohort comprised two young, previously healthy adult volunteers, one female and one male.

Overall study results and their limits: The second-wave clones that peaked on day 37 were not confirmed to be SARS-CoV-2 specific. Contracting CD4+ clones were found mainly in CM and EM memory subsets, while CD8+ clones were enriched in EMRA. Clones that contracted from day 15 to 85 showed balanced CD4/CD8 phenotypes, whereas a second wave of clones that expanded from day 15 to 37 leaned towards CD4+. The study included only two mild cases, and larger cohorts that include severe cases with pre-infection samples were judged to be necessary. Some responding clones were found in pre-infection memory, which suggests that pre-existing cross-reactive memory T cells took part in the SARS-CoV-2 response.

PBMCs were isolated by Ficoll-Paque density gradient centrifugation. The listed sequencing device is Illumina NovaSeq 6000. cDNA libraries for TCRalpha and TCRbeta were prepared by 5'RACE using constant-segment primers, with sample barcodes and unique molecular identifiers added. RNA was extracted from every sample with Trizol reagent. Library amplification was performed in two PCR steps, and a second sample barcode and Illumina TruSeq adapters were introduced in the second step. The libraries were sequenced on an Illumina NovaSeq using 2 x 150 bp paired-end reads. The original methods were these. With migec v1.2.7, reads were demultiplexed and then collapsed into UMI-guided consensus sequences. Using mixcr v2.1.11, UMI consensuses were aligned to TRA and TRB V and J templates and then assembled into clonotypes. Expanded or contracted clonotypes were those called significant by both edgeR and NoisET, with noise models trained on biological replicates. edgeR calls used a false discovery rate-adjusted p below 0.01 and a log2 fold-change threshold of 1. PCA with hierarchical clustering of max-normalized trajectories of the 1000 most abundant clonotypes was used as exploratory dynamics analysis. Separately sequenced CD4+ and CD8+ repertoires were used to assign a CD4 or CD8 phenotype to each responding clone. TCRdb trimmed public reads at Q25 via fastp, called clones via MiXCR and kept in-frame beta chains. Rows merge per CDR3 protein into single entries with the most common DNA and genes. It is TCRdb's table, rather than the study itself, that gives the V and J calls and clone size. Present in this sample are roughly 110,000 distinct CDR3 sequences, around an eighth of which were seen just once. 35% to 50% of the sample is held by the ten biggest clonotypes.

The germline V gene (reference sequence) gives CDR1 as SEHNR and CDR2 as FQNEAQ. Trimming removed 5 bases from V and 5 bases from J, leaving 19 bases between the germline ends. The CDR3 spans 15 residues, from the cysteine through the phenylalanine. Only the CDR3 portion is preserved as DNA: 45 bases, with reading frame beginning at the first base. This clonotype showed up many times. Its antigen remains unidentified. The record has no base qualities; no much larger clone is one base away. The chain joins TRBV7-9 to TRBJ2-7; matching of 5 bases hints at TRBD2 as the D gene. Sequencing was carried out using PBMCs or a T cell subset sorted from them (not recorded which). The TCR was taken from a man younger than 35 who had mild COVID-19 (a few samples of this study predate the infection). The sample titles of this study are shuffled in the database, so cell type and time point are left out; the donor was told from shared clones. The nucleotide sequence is TGTGCCAGCAGCCCGACGGGGTCCCCGACCCACGAGCAGTACTTC. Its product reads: CASSPTGSPTHEQYF.